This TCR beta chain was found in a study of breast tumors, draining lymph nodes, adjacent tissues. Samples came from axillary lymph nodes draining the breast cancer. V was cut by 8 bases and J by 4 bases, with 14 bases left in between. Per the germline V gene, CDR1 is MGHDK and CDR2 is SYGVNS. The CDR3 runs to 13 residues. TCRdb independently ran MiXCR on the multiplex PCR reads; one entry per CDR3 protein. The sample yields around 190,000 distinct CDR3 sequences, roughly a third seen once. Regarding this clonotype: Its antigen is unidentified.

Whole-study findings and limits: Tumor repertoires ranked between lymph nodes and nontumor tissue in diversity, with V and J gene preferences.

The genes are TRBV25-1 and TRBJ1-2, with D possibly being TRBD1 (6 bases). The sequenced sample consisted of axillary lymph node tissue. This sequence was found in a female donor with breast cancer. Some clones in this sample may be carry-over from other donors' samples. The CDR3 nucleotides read TGTGCCAGCCCAAACGCAGGGGCCTATGGCTACACCTTC. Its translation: CASPNAGAYGYTF.